This T cell receptor beta chain emerged from a study of blood T cell repertoires in COVID-19. About the study: Material from acute and convalescent COVID-19 was sourced from the United States, Italy and Spain. PBMCs, B-cell-depleted T cells, or T cells provided the cDNA or gDNA that made up the material.

The CDR3 runs 14 residues. The V end lost 3 bases, the J end lost 2 bases, and 11 bases lay between the germline ends. The germline V gene has CDR1 SGDLS and CDR2 YYNGEE. As handled by the study authors: Reference gene primer amplification in the assay estimated nucleated cell counts. Assay: immunoSEQ multiplex PCR; the TCRdb copy retains only in-frame clones and omits some. The DNA was the basis for D and trimming; V, J and clone size are from that table. The data show 6,000 or so clones, around 84% seen once. Input material: peripheral blood. The genes are TRBV9 and TRBJ1-2; no firm D call. The clonotype was recovered from a human donor with active COVID-19. The donor label of this sample is uncertain. CDR3 DNA sequence: TGTGCCAGCAGCGCCCTGACATCGAACTATGGCTACACCTTC. The encoded protein is CASSALTSNYGYTF.